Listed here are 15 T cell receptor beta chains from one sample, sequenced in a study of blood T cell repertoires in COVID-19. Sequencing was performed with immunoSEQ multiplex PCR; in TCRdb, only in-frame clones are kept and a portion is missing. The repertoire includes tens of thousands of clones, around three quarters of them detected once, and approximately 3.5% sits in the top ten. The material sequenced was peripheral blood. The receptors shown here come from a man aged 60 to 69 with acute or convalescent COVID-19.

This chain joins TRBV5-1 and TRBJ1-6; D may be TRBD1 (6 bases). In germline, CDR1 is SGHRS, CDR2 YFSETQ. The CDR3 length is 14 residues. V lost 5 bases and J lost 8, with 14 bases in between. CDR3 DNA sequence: TGCGCCAGCAGGATACAGGGCGAGGATTCACCCCTCCACTTT. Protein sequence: CASRIQGEDSPLHF.

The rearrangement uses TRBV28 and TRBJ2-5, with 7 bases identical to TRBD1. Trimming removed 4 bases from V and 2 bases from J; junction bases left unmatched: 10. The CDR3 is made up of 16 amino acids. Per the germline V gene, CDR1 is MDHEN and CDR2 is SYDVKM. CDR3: CASSSPSARGQETQYF. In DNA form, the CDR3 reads TGTGCCAGCAGTTCCCCCTCGGCCAGGGGGCAAGAGACCCAGTACTTC.

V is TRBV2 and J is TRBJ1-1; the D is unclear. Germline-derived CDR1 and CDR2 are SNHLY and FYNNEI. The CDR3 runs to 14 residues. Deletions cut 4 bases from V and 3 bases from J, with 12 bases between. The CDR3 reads CASSALREDTEAFF. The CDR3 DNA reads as TGTGCCAGCAGTGCCCTCCGGGAGGACACTGAAGCTTTCTTT.

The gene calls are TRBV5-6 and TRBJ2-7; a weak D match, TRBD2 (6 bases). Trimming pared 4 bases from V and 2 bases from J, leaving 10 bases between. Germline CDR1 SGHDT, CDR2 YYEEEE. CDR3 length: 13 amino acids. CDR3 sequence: CASSGGNTYEQYF. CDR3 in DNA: TGTGCCAGCAGCGGGGGGAATACCTACGAGCAGTACTTC.

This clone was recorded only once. Written as DNA, the CDR3 is TGTGCCAGCAGCCAGCGGGGGGCATTTGAAAAACTGTTTTTT. Protein sequence: CASSQRGAFEKLFF. The genes are TRBV3-1 (or the pseudogene TRBV3-2) and TRBJ1-4; possible D gene TRBD1, 6 bases. With 3 bases removed from V and 7 bases from J, the gap between germline ends came to 12 bases. Germline CDR1 and CDR2: LGHDT and YNNKEL (reference sequence). This CDR3 spans 14 amino acids.

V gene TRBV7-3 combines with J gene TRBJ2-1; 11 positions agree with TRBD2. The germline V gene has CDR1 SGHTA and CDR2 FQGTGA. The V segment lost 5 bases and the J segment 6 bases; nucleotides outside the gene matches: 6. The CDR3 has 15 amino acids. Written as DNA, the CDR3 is TGTGCCAGCAGCCCGGGGACTAGCGGCCTCAATGAGCAGTTCTTC. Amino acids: CASSPGTSGLNEQFF.

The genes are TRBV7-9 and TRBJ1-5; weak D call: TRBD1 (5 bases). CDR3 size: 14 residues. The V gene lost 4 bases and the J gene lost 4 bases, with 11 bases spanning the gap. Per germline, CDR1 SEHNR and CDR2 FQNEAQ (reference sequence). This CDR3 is CASSSSGGNQPQHF. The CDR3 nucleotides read TGTGCCAGCAGCTCAAGTGGGGGGAATCAGCCCCAGCATTTT.

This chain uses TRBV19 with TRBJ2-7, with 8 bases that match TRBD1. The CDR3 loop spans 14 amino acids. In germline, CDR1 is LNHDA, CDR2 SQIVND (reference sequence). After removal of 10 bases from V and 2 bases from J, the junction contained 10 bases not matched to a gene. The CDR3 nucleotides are TGTGCCACTACTGCCGGGACAGGAACCTACGAGCAGTACTTC. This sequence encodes CATTAGTGTYEQYF.

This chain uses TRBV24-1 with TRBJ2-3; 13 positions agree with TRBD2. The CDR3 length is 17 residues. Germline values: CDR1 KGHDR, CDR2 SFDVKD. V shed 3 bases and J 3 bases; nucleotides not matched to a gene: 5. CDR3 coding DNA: TGTGCCACCAGTGATAGAGGGACTAGCGGGACGACAGATACGCAGTATTTT. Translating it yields CATSDRGTSGTTDTQYF.

CDR3 in amino acids: CASSSGATDTQYF. The CDR3 coding sequence is TGTGCCAGTAGTAGCGGCGCCACAGATACGCAGTATTTT. The V call is TRBV19, the J call TRBJ2-3; D is ambiguous. This CDR3 region has 13 residues. V was cut by 4 bases and J by 2 bases, with 7 bases left in between. From germline, CDR1 is LNHDA and CDR2 SQIVND (reference sequence).

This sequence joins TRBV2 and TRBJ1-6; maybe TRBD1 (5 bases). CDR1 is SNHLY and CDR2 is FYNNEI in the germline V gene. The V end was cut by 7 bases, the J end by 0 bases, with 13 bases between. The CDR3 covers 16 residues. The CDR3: CASIKGASSYNSPLHF. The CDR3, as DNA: TGTGCCAGCATTAAAGGGGCCAGCTCCTATAATTCACCCCTCCACTTT.

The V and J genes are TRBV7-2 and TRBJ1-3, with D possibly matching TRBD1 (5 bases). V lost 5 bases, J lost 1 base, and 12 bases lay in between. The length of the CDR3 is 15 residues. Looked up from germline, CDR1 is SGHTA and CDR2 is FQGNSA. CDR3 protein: CASSLRVGSGNTIYF. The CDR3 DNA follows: TGTGCCAGCAGCCTCAGGGTAGGGTCTGGAAACACCATATATTTT.

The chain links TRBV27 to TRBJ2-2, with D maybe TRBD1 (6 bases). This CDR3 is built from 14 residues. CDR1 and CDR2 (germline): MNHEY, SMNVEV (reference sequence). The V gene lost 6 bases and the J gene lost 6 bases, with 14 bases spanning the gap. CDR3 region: CASSVVQGSGELFF. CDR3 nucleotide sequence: TGTGCCAGCAGCGTTGTACAGGGTTCCGGGGAGCTGTTTTTT.

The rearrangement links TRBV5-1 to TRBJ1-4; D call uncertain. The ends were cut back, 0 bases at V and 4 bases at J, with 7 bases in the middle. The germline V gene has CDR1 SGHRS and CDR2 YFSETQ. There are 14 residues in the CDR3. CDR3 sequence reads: CASSLGDFNEKLFF. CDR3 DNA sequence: TGCGCCAGCAGCTTGGGCGATTTTAATGAAAAACTGTTTTTT.

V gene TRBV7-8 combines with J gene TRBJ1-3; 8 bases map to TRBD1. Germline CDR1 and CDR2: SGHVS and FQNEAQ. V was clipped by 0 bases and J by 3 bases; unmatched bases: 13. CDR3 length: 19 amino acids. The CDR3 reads CASSLALTQGVERGNTIYF. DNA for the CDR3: TGTGCCAGCAGCTTAGCGTTAACACAGGGGGTAGAGCGTGGAAACACCATATATTTT.